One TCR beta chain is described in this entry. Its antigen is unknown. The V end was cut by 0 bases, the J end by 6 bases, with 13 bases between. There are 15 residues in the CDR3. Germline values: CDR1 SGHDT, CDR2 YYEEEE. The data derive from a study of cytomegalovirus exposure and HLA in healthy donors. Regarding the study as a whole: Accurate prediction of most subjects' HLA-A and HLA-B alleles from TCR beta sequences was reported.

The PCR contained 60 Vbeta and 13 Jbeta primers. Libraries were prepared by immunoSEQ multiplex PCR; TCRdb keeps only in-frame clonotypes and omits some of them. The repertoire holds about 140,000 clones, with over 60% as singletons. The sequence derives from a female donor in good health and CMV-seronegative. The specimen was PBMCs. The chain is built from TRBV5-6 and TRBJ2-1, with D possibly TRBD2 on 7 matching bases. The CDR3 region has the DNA TGTGCCAGCAGCTTGGCGGGCGGGGGCCTCAATGAGCAGTTCTTC. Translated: CASSLAGGGLNEQFF.